This T cell receptor beta chain was recovered during a study of T cell repertoires in cytomegalovirus infection. Background on the study: Based on public TCR beta signatures, there were indications of CMV infection and of a matching HLA type.

The germline V and J ends were trimmed by 5 bases and 7 bases, with 24 bases remaining between them. Germline CDR1 SEHNR, CDR2 FQNEAQ (reference sequence). The CDR3 loop spans 17 amino acids. This clonotype came up many times. Its antigen is unidentified. TCRdb passed the reads through MiXCR, listing each CDR3 protein once. The sample records 6,500 to 9,500 distinct CDR3 sequences, under 55% being singletons. This TCR derives from a human donor in good health (CMV status not recorded). Some clones in this sample may be carry-over from other donors' samples. The specimen sequenced was PBMCs, sequenced either directly or after in vitro stimulation (not recorded which). The chain employs TRBV7-9 and TRBJ2-1; tentative D call: TRBD2 (5 bases). DNA of the CDR3: TGTGCCAGCAGCCCACCCCTAAGCGGCAACCTTTGGAATGAGCAGTTCTTC. It codes for CASSPPLSGNLWNEQFF.